The clone carrying this TCR beta chain was detected only once. Each PCR replicate from the sorted subsets contained roughly 210 ng DNA, which is tens of thousands of T cell genomes. Clones were read by immunoSEQ multiplex PCR, and TCRdb kept only the in-frame ones, dropping some. Seen here are millions of clones, 85% to 95% observed once, and the top ten hold 0.39%. Each sample came from a Caucasian adult donor living in Nashville, Tennessee. CD45RA-negative memory and CD45RA+ naive subsets were split from the CD4+ cells. The data are from a study of shared clonotypes between healthy human individuals. The length of the CDR3 is 15 residues. CDR1 is SGHRS and CDR2 is YFSETQ in the germline V gene. Trimming at V came to 4 bases and at J to 5 bases, leaving 8 bases not matched to a gene.

The rearrangement uses TRBV5-1 and TRBJ2-7; TRBD2 matches 11 bases. The specimen was naive CD4+ T cells from PBMCs. Subset meaning: CD45RA+ positively selected. The receptor's source is a man aged 18 to 30 in good health. Some clones in this sample may be carry-over from other donors' samples. The CDR3 here is CASSRTSGSFDEQYF. The CDR3 DNA reads TGCGCCAGCAGCCGTACTAGCGGGAGTTTCGACGAGCAGTACTTC.